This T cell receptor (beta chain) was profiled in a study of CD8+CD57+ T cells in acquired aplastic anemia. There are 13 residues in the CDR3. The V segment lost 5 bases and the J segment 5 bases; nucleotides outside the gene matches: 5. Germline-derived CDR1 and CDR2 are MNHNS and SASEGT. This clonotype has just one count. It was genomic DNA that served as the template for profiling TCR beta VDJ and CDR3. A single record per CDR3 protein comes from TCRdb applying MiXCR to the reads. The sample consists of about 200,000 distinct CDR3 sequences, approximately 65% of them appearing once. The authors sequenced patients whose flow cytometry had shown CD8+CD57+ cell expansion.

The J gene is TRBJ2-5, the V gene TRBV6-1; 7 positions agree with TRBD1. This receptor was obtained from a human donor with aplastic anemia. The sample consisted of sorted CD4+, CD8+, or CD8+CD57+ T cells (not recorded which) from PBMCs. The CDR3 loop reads CASSFQGVETQYF. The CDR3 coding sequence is TGTGCCAGCAGTTTCCAGGGGGTTGAGACCCAGTACTTC.